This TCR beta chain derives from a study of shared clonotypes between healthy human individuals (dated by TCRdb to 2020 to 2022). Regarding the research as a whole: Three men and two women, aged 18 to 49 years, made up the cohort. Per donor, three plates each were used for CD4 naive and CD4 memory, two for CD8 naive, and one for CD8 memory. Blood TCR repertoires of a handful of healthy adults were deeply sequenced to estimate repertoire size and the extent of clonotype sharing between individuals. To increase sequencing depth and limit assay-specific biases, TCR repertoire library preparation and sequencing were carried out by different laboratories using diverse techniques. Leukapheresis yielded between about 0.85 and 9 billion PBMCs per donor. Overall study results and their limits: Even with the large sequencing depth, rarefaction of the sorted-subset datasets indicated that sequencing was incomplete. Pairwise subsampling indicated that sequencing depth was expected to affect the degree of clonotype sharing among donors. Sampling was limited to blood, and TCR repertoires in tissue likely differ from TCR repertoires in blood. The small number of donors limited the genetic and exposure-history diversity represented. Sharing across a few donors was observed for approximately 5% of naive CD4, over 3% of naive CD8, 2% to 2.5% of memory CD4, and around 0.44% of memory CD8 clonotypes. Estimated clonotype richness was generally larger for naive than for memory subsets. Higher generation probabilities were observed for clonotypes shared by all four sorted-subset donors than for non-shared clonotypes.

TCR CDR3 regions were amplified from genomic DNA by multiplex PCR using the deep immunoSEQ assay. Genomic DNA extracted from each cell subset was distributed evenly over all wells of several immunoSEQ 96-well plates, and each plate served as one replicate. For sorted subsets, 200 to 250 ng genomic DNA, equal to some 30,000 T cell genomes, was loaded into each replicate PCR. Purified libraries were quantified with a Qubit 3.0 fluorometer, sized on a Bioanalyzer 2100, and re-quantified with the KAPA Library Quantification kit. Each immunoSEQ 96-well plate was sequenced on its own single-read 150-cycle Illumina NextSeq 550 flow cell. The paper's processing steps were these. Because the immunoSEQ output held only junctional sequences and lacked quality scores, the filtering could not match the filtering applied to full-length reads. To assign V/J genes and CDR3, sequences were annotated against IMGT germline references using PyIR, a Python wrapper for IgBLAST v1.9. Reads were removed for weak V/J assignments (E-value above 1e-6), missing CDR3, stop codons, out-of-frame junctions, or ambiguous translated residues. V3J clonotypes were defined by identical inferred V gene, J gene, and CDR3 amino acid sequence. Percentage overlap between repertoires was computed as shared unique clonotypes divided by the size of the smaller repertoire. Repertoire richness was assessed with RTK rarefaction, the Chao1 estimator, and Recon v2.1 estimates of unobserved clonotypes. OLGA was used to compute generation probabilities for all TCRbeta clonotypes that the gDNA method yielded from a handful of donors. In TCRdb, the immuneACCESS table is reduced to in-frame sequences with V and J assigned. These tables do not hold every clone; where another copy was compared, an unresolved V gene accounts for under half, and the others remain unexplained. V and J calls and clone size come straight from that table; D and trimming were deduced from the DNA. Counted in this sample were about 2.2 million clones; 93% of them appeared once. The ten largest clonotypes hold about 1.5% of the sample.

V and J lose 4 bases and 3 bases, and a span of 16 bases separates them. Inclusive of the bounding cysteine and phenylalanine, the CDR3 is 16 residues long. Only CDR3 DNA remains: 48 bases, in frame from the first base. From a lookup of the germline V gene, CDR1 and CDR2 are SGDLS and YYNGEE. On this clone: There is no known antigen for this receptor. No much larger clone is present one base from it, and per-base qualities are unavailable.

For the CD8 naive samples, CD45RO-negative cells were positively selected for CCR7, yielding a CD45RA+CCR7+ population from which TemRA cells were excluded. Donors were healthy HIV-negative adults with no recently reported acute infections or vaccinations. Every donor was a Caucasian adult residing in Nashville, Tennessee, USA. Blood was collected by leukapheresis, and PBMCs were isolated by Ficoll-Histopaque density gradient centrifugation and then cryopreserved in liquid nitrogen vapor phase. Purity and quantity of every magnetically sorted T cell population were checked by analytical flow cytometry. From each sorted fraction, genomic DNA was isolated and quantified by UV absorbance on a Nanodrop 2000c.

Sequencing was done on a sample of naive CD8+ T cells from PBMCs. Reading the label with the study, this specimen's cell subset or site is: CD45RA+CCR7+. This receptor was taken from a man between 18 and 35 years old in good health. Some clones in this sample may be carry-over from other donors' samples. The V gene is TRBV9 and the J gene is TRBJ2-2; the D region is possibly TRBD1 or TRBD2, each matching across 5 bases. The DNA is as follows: TGTGCCAGCAGCACCCCAACGGGGCCCTACACCGGGGAGCTGTTTTTT. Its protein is CASSTPTGPYTGELFF.